The rows below give T cell receptor beta chains drawn from one sample of a study of T-cell reconstitution after alpha-beta-depleted transplantation in children. A single record per CDR3 protein comes from TCRdb applying MiXCR to the PCR reads. Of fewer than 750,000 distinct CDR3 sequences listed, roughly a quarter are singletons. Specimen: PBMCs, collected before TCRalphabeta/CD19-depleted stem cell transplant. The receptors come from a boy under two years old with Wiskott-Aldrich syndrome, due to receive a stem cell transplant. Each CDR3 is given with its conserved first and last residue. The D gene is left open where the match is weak. Expanded clones are given a class, and other clones once, few, many or no size at all.

>TRBD1|TRBV18|few|TRBJ1-3
CASSPLPGQGTGNTIYF
TGTGCCAGCTCTCCACTACCGGGACAGGGCACTGGAAACACCATATATTTT
>-|TRBV9|few|TRBJ2-3
CASSVQGMDTQYF
TGTGCCAGCAGCGTACAGGGTATGGATACGCAGTATTTT
>TRBD2|TRBV9|-|TRBJ2-2
CASSIRLAGASGELFF
TGTGCCAGCAGCATTCGACTAGCGGGAGCCTCCGGGGAGCTGTTTTTT
>-|TRBV24-1|-|TRBJ1-1
CATSDSRGGNTEAFF
TGTGCCACCAGTGATAGCCGGGGGGGGAACACTGAAGCTTTCTTT
>-|TRBV7-9|few|TRBJ1-4
CASTYRGLEEKLFF
TGTGCCAGCACTTATCGGGGGCTAGAGGAAAAACTGTTTTTT
>TRBD2|TRBV20-1|-|TRBJ2-3
CSARSGRAPDTQYF
TGCAGTGCTAGGAGCGGGAGGGCCCCAGATACGCAGTATTTT
>-|TRBV6-1|-|TRBJ2-1
CASSRDSSSYNEQFF
TGTGCCAGCAGCCGGGACTCCAGCTCCTACAATGAGCAGTTCTTC
>-|TRBV10-3|few|TRBJ2-5
CAISESGGQGETQYF
TGTGCCATCAGTGAGTCAGGAGGGCAAGGAGAGACCCAGTACTTC
>-|TRBV11-2|-|TRBJ2-4
CASSLVQGINIQYF
TGTGCCAGCAGCTTAGTCCAGGGTATAAACATTCAGTACTTC
>-|TRBV5-1|-|TRBJ2-2
CASSLDGLGNTGELFF
TGCGCCAGCAGCTTGGATGGTCTGGGGAACACCGGGGAGCTGTTTTTT
>TRBD2|TRBV5-1|-|TRBJ2-1
CASSRDSGSYNEQFF
TGCGCCAGCAGCCGCGATAGCGGGAGCTACAATGAGCAGTTCTTC
>-|TRBV5-6|-|TRBJ2-3
CASSLRDRLTDTQYF
TGTGCCAGCAGCTTACGGGACCGACTAACAGATACGCAGTATTTT
>-|TRBV10-3|few|TRBJ1-4
CAISGSVATNEKLFF
TGTGCCATCAGTGGCAGTGTTGCAACTAATGAAAAACTGTTTTTT
>-|TRBV3-1|-|TRBJ2-5
CASSLQGEEGETQYF
TGTGCCAGCTCCCTACAAGGGGAGGAAGGAGAGACCCAGTACTTC
>TRBD2|TRBV7-2|-|TRBJ2-5
CASSLAIAGGSQETQYF
TGTGCCAGCAGCTTAGCCATAGCGGGAGGGTCCCAAGAGACCCAGTACTTC
>TRBD2|TRBV20-1|-|TRBJ2-5
CSAGTSGRAYETQYF
TGCAGTGCTGGGACTAGCGGGAGGGCCTATGAGACCCAGTACTTC
>-|TRBV4-1|few|TRBJ2-5
CASSQVEGQETQYF
TGCGCCAGCAGCCAAGTTGAGGGACAAGAGACCCAGTACTTC